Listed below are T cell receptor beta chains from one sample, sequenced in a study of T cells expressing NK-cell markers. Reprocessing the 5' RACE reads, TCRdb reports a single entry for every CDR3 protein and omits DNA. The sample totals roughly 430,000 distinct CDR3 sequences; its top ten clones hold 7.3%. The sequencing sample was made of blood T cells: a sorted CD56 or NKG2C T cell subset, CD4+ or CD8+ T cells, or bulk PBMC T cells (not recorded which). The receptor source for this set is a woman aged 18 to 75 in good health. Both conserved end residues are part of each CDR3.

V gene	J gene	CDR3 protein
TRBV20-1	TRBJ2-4	CSAREWGFPAKNIQYF
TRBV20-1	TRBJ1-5	CSARDPRGGDSNQPQHF
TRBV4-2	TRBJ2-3	CASSQDVASGTDTQYF
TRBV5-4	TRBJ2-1	CASATGTGYNEQFF
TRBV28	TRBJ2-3	CASQIPKGQGGTDTQYF
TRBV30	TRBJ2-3	CAWSAGEDTQYF
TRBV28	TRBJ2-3	CASSLVRLSTDTQYF
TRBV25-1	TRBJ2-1	CASSEMTLEQFF
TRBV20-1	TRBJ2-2	CSARAETGPYSNTGELFF
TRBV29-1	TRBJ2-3	CSLSGLAGPTDTQYF
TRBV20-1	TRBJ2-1	CSARTSGSLRLSYNEQFF
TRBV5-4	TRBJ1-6	CASSRPGGDSPLHF
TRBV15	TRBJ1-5	CATSRGRNNQPQHF
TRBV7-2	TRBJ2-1	CASSLDVSTEQFF
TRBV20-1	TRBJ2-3	CSARTGYDTQYF
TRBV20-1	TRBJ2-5	CSARDGSRGTGFGTQYF
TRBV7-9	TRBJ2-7	CASSPVGVRYEQYF
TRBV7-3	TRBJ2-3	CASSSGTVGTDTQYF
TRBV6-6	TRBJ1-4	CASKTGGEEKLFF
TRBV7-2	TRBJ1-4	CASSLGPGTADEKLFF
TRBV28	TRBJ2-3	CARAGPSTDTQYF
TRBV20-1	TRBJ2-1	CSANPGGSGESEQFF
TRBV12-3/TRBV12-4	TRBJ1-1	CASSFEGGRLGAFF
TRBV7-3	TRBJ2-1	CASTSSGLSEQFF
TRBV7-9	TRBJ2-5	CASMLVGQETQYF
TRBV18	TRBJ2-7	CASSAGQGAYEQYF
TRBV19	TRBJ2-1	CASSTTGRPWNEQFF
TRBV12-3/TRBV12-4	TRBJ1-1	CASSQGQGTVRTEAFF
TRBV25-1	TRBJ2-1	CASSEYPLAGGDNEQFF
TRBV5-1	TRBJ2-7	CASSLGGLAARYEQYF
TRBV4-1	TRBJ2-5	CASSQEIGTRQETQYF
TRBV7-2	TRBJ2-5	CASSLPPQSPQETQYF
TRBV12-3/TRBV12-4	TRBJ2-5	CASSSWGHGLPEETQYF
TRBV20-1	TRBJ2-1	CSARNSGGYNEQFF
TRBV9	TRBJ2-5	CASSVWGETQYF
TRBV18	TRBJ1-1	CASSPQGTEAFF
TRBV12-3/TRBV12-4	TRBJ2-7	CASSIAGGPGEQYF
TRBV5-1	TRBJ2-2	CASSSQGPGELFF
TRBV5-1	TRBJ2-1	CASSFPLVEGWSYNEQFF
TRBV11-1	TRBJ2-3	CASSPGQRTDTQYF
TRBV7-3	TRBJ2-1	CASSSTAGGPKNEQFF